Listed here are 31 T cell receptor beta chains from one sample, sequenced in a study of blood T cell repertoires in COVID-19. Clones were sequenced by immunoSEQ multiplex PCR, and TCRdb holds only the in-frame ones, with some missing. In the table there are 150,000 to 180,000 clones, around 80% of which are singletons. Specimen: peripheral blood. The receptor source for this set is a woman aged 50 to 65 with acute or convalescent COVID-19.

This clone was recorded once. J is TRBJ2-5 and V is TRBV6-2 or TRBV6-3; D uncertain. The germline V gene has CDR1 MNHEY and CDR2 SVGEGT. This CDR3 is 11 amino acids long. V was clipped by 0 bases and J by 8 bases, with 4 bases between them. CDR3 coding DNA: TGTGCCAGCAGTTACTCCAAAACCCAGTACTTC. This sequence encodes CASSYSKTQYF.

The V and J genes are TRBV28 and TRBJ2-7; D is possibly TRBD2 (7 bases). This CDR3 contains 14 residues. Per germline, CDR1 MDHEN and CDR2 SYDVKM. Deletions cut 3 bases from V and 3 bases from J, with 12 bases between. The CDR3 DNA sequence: TGTGCCAGCAGTTTCCCGGGGGGCGGCTACGAGCAGTACTTC. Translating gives CASSFPGGGYEQYF.

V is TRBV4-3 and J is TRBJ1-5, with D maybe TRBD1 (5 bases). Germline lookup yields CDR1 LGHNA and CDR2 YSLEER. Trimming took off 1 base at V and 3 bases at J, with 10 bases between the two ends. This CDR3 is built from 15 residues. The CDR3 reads CASSQGTGYNQPQHF. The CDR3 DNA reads TGCGCCAGCAGCCAAGGAACAGGCTACAATCAGCCCCAGCATTTT.

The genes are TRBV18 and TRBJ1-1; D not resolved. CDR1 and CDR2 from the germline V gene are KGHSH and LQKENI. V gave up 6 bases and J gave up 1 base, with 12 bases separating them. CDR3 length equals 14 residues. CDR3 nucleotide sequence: TGTGCCAGCTCTATCGACGGAGGGAACACTGAAGCTTTCTTT. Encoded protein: CASSIDGGNTEAFF.

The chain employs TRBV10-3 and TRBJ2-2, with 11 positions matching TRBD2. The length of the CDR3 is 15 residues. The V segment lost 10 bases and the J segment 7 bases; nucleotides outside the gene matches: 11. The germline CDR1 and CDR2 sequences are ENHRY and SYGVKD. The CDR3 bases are TGTGCCACTGGGGCTAGCGGGAGGAGTGGCGGGGAGCTGTTTTTT. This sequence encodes CATGASGRSGGELFF.

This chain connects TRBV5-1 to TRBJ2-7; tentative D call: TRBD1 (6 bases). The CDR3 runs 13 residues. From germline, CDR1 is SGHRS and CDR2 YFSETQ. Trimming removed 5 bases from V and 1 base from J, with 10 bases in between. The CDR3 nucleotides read TGCGCCAGCAGGCAGGACAGTTCCTACGAGCAGTACTTC. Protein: CASRQDSSYEQYF.

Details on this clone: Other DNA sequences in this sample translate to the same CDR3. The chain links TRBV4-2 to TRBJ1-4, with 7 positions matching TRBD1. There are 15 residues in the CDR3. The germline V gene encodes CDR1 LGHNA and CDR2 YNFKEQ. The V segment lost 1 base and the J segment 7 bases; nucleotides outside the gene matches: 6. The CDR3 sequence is CASSQGGQPSEKLFF. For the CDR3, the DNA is TGTGCCAGCAGCCAAGGGGGACAGCCAAGTGAAAAACTGTTTTTT.

CDR3 region: CASSLGTGSSYEQYF. CDR3 bases: TGTGCCAGCAGCTTGGGGACAGGGAGCTCCTACGAGCAGTACTTC. The rearrangement links TRBV5-5 to TRBJ2-7; 8 nucleotides agree with TRBD1. Germline V lookup: CDR1 SGHKS, CDR2 YYEKEE (reference sequence). The CDR3 totals 15 residues. V shed 0 bases and J 0 bases; nucleotides not matched to a gene: 2. Full variable domain (rest looked up from reference TRBV5-5 and TRBJ2-7): DAGVTQSPTHLIKTRGQQVTLRCSPISGHKSVSWYQQVLGQGPQFIFQYYEKEERGRGNFPDRFSARQFPNYSSELNVNALLLGDSALYLCASSLGTGSSYEQYFGPGTRLTVT.

The CDR3 coding sequence is TGCGCCAGCAGCTTAGCGGAAAGCACAGATACGCAGTATTTT. Amino acid sequence: CASSLAESTDTQYF. The rearrangement links TRBV5-1 to TRBJ2-3; perhaps TRBD2 as D (5 bases). The CDR3 runs 14 residues. From germline, CDR1 is SGHRS and CDR2 YFSETQ. V lost 2 bases and J 0 bases, leaving 7 bases between the germline ends.

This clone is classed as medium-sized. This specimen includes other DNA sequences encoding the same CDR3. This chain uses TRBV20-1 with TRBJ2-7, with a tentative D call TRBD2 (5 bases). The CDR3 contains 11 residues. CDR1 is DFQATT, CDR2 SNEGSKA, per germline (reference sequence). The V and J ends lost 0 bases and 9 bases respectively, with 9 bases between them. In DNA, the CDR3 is TGCAGTGCTAGAGATGGTCGGGGGCAGTACTTC. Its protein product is CSARDGRGQYF.

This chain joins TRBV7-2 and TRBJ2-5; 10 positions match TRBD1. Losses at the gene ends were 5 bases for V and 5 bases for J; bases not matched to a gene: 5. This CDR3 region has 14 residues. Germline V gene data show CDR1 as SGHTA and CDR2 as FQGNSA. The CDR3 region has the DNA TGTGCCAGCAGCCTGGACAGGGGGTGGGAGACCCAGTACTTC. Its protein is CASSLDRGWETQYF. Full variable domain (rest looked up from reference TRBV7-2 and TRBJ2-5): GAGVSQSPSNKVTEKGKDVELRCDPISGHTALYWYRQSLGQGLEFLIYFQGNSAPDKSGLPSDRFSAERTGGSVSTLTIQRTQQEDSAVYLCASSLDRGWETQYFGPGTRLLVL.

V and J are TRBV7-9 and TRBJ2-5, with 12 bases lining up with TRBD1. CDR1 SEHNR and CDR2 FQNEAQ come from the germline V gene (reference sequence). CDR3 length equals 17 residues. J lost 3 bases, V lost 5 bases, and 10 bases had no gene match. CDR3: CASSPNFGTGGEETQYF. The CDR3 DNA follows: TGTGCCAGCAGCCCCAACTTTGGGACAGGGGGCGAAGAGACCCAGTACTTC.

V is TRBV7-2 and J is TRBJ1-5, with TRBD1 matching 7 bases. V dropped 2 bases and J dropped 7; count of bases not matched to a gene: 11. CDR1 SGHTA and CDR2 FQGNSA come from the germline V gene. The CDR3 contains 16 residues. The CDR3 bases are TGTGCCAGCAGCTTATTTCGGACCACAGGGGAACAGCCCCAGCATTTT. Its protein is CASSLFRTTGEQPQHF.

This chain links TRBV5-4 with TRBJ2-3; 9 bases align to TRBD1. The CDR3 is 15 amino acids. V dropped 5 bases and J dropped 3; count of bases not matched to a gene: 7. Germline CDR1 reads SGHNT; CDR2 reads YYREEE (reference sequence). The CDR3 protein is CASRPTGGVTDTQYF. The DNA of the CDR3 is TGTGCCAGCAGACCAACAGGGGGCGTAACAGATACGCAGTATTTT.

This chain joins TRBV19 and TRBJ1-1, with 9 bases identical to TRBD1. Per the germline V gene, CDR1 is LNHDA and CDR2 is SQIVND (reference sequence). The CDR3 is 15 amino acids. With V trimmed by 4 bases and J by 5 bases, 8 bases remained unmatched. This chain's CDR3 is CASSKYGTGPTEAFF. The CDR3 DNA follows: TGTGCCAGTAGTAAATACGGGACAGGGCCAACTGAAGCTTTCTTT.

CDR3 amino acids: CARTTGIPSSSTDTQYF. DNA of the CDR3: TGTGCCAGGACCACAGGGATCCCATCCTCTAGCACAGATACGCAGTATTTT. The chain has TRBV2 and TRBJ2-3, with D maybe TRBD1 (6 bases). V was shortened by 9 bases and J by 0 bases, with 22 bases between the two germline ends. The CDR3 covers 17 residues. CDR1 is SNHLY and CDR2 is FYNNEI in the germline V gene.

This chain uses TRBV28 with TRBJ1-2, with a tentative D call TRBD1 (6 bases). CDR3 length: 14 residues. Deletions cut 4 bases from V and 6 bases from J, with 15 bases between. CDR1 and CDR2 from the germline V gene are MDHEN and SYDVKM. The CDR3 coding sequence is TGTGCCAGCAGTTATTCTAGGGGGTTCCATGGCTACACCTTC. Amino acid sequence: CASSYSRGFHGYTF.

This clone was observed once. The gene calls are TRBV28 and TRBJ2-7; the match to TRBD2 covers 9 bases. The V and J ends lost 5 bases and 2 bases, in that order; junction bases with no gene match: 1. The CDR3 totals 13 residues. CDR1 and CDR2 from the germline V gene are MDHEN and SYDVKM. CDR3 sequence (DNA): TGTGCCAGCAGTCTAGCGGGGCCCTACGAGCAGTACTTC. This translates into CASSLAGPYEQYF.

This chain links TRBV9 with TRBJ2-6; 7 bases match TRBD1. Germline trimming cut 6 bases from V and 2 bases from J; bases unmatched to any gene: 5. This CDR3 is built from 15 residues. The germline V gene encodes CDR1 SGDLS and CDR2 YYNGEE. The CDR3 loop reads CASNRQGAGANVLTF. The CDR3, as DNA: TGTGCCAGCAACCGACAGGGAGCTGGGGCCAACGTCCTGACTTTC.

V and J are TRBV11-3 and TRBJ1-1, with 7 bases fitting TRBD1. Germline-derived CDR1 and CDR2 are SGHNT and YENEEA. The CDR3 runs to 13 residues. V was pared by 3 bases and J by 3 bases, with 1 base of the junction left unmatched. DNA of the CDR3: TGTGCCAGCAGCTTCGACAGGGACACTGAAGCTTTCTTT. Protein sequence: CASSFDRDTEAFF.

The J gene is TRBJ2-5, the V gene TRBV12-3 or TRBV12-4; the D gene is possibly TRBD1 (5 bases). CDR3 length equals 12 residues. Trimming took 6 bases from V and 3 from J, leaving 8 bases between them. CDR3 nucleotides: TGTGCCAGCAGATCAGGGAAAGAGACCCAGTACTTC. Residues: CASRSGKETQYF.

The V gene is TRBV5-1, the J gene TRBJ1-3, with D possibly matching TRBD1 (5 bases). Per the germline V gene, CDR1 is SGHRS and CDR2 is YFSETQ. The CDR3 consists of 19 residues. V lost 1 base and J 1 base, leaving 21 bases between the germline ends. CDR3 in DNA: TGCGCCAGCAGCTTGAGCGGGGCACGGGGCACGTTATCTGGAAACACCATATATTTT. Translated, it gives CASSLSGARGTLSGNTIYF.

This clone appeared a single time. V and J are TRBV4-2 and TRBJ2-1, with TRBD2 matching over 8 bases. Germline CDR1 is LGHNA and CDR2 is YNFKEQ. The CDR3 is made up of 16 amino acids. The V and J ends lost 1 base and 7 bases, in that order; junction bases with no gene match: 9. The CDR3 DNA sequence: TGTGCCAGCAGCCAAGTGGGACTAGTTGGCTTAAATGAGCAGTTCTTC. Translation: CASSQVGLVGLNEQFF.

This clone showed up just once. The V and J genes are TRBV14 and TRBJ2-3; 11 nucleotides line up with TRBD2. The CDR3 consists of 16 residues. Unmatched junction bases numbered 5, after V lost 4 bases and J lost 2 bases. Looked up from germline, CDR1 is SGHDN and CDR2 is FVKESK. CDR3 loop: CASSPWTSGYTDTQYF. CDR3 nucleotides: TGTGCCAGCAGCCCTTGGACTAGCGGGTACACAGATACGCAGTATTTT.

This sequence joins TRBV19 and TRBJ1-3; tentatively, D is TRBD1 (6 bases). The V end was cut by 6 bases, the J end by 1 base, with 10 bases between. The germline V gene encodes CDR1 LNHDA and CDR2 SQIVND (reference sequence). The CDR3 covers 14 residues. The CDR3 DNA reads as TGTGCCAGTAGGCCCACAGGGTCTGGAAACACCATATATTTT. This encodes CASRPTGSGNTIYF.

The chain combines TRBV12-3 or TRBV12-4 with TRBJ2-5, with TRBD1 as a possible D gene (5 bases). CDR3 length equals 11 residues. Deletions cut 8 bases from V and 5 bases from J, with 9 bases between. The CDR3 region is CASSNRETQYF. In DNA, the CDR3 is TGTGCCAGCTCAAACAGGGAGACCCAGTACTTC.

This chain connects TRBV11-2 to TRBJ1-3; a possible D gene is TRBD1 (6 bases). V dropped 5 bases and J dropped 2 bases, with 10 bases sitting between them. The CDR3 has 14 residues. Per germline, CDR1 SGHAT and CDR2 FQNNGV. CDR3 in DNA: TGTGCCAGCAGCCAGGGGTCTCCTGGAAACACCATATATTTT. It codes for CASSQGSPGNTIYF.

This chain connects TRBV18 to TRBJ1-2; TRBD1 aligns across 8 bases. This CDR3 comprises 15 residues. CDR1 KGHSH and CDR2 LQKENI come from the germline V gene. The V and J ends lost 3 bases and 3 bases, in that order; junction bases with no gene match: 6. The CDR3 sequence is CASSPQGAGDYGYTF. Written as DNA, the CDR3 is TGTGCCAGCTCACCTCAGGGGGCGGGCGACTATGGCTACACCTTC.

The CDR3 nucleotides read TGTGCCAGCAGCTTCTCTGGGAGGGGCGGGGAGCTGTTTTTT. Its translation is CASSFSGRGGELFF. The chain uses TRBV7-9 and TRBJ2-2; 7 bases are a match to TRBD2. The CDR3 has 14 amino acids. V was clipped by 3 bases and J by 7 bases; unmatched bases: 5. Germline CDR1 and CDR2: SEHNR and FQNEAQ (reference sequence).

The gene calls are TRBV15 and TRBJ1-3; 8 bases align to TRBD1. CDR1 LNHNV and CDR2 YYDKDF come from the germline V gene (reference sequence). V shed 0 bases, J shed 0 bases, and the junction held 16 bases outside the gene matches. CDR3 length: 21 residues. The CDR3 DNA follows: TGTGCCACCAGCAGAGACCCTCGATTAAGGACAGGGTACTACTCTGGAAACACCATATATTTT. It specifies CATSRDPRLRTGYYSGNTIYF.

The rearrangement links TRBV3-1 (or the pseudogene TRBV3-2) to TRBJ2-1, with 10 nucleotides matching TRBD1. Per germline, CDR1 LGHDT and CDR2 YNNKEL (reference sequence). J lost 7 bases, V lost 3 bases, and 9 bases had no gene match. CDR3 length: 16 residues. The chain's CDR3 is CASSHADRGNGNEQFF. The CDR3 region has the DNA TGTGCCAGCAGCCATGCGGACAGGGGGAATGGAAATGAGCAGTTCTTC.